One and the same sample provided the 22 T cell receptor beta chains below, sequenced in a study of T-cell reconstitution after alpha-beta-depleted transplantation in children. Unique molecular identifiers were incorporated during preparation of the TCRbeta library. TCRdb independently ran MiXCR on the PCR reads; one entry per CDR3 protein. The sample includes hundreds of thousands of distinct CDR3 sequences, about an eighth seen only once; the top ten take roughly 0.84%. This specimen consisted of PBMCs, obtained before TCRalphabeta/CD19-depleted stem cell transplant. These receptors were taken from a girl aged 2 to 9 with congenital amegakaryocytic thrombocytopenia, due to receive a stem cell transplant.

The gene calls are TRBV27 and TRBJ2-3; TRBD1 is a possible D gene (6 bases). The CDR3 runs 15 residues. The V and J ends lost 2 bases and 3 bases respectively, with 12 bases between them. Germline CDR1 is MNHEY and CDR2 is SMNVEV (reference sequence). The CDR3 DNA is TGTGCCAGCAGTTTAGCGGACAGATGGACAGATACGCAGTATTTT. Encoded protein: CASSLADRWTDTQYF.

The V gene is TRBV7-2, the J gene TRBJ2-7; 7 nucleotides line up with TRBD2. The CDR3 consists of 16 residues. Trimming at V came to 1 base and at J to 2 bases, leaving 8 bases not matched to a gene. Germline CDR1 and CDR2: SGHTA and FQGNSA. CDR3 nucleotides: TGTGCCAGCAGCTTAGAGGGGACTAAAAACGCCTACGAGCAGTACTTC. It codes for CASSLEGTKNAYEQYF.

The genes are TRBV10-3 and TRBJ2-5; 7 bases align to TRBD1. Germline V gives CDR1 ENHRY, CDR2 SYGVKD. V shed 6 bases, J shed 9 bases, and the junction held 10 bases outside the gene matches. This CDR3 contains 13 residues. In DNA form, the CDR3 reads TGTGCCATCAGGGCCGGACAGGAGGAGTCCCAGTACTTC. Translated, it gives CAIRAGQEESQYF.

This clonotype was seen a few times. V is TRBV7-8 and J is TRBJ2-2, with D unclear. Germline assignment: CDR1 SGHVS and CDR2 FQNEAQ. Trimming shortened V by 5 bases and J by 6 bases, and 10 bases separated the two germline ends. The CDR3 spans 13 residues. CDR3 coding DNA: TGTGCCAGCAGCAAGTTCCCCGCCGGGGAGCTGTTTTTT. Translating it yields CASSKFPAGELFF. Full variable domain (rest looked up from reference TRBV7-8 and TRBJ2-2): GAGVSQSPRYKVAKRGQDVALRCDPISGHVSLFWYQQALGQGPEFLTYFQNEAQLDKSGLPSDRFFAERPEGSVSTLKIQRTQQEDSAVYLCASSKFPAGELFFGEGSRLTVL.

This clonotype was counted a few times. The chain has TRBV12-3 or TRBV12-4 and TRBJ2-5, with 8 bases that match TRBD2. The CDR3 sequence is 16 residues long. V trimming: 6 bases; J trimming: 5 bases; junction bases outside the gene matches: 14. Here the CDR3 DNA reads TGTGCCAGCAGGCGGGCCTTAGTACTAGCGGAGGAGACCCAGTACTTC. The encoded protein is CASRRALVLAEETQYF.

The CDR3 loop reads CSVALRFSANYGYTF. Here the CDR3 DNA reads TGCAGCGTCGCGCTTAGGTTTTCGGCTAACTATGGCTACACCTTC. This chain links TRBV29-1 with TRBJ1-2; D call uncertain. Germline V gene data show CDR1 as SQVTM and CDR2 as ANQGSEA. CDR3 length: 15 amino acids. Trimming cost V 6 bases and J 0 bases, with 17 bases left between them. The variable domain in full, with the rest retrieved from reference TRBV29-1 and TRBJ1-2, is SAVISQKPSRDICQRGTSLTIQCQVDSQVTMMFWYRQQPGQSLTLIATANQGSEATYESGFVIDKFPISRPNLTFSTLTVSNMSPEDSSIYLCSVALRFSANYGYTFGSGTRLTVV.

This clonotype was counted at least ten times. The CDR3 loop is CSAPLGKNLNEQFF. CDR3 coding DNA: TGCAGTGCCCCGTTAGGGAAGAACTTGAATGAGCAGTTCTTC. The V and J genes are TRBV20-1 and TRBJ2-1; no clear D gene. The CDR3 extends over 14 amino acids. V shed 6 bases and J shed 7 bases, with 19 bases lying between them. Per the germline V gene, CDR1 is DFQATT and CDR2 is SNEGSKA (reference sequence).

This clonotype was counted many times. This chain links TRBV28 with TRBJ2-3; 8 bases are a match to TRBD2. V shed 2 bases and J 8 bases; nucleotides not matched to a gene: 9. Looked up from germline, CDR1 is MDHEN and CDR2 is SYDVKM. The CDR3 length is 15 residues. CDR3 in amino acids: CASSLLGRAGGTQYF. The DNA of the CDR3 is TGTGCCAGCAGTTTACTCGGGAGGGCCGGAGGTACGCAGTATTTT.

This clonotype was seen many times. V is TRBV5-5 and J is TRBJ2-1; no definite D call. The CDR3 consists of 14 residues. Looked up from germline, CDR1 is SGHKS and CDR2 is YYEKEE (reference sequence). Trimming removed 0 bases at V and 9 bases at J, with 13 bases between. CDR3 DNA sequence: TGTGCCAGCAGCTTGGAGGGTAGTGTCGTTGAGCAGTTCTTC. Translation gives CASSLEGSVVEQFF.

In this sample, this clonotype turned up a few times. This chain connects TRBV20-1 to TRBJ2-7; a weak D match, TRBD1 (5 bases). The germline CDR1 and CDR2 sequences are DFQATT and SNEGSKA (reference sequence). V lost 6 bases, J lost 2 bases, and 14 bases lay in between. This CDR3 has 13 residues. The CDR3 nucleotides are TGCAGTGCACGGCCAACAGGAGCCTACGAGCAGTACTTC. Translation gives CSARPTGAYEQYF.

As DNA, the CDR3 is TGTGCCAGCAGCTTGCAGGCAGGAAACTATGGCTACACCTTC. It translates to CASSLQAGNYGYTF. This rearrangement joins TRBV5-5 to TRBJ1-2; D is ambiguous. Trimming took off 1 base at V and 2 bases at J, with 9 bases between the two ends. The CDR3 covers 14 residues. Germline values: CDR1 SGHKS, CDR2 YYEKEE (reference sequence).

Worth noting for this clonotype: Its ends do not fully match the called genes, so a read error is possible. CDR3: CARSSRTGETQYF. The CDR3 DNA reads TGTGCCCGCAGCTCGAGGACAGGAGAGACCCAGTACTTC. The chain combines TRBV7-2 with TRBJ2-5, with 7 bases identical to TRBD1. The CDR3 extends over 13 amino acids. The germline gives CDR1 SGHTA, CDR2 FQGNSA.

This clonotype was counted many times. The chain joins TRBV3-1 to TRBJ2-1; TRBD2 aligns across 9 bases. Germline values: CDR1 LGHDT, CDR2 YNNKEL (reference sequence). The CDR3 loop spans 16 amino acids. V was clipped by 3 bases and J by 5 bases; unmatched bases: 8. The CDR3, as DNA: TGTGCCAGCAGCCAGGTGACTAGCGGCTATAACAATGAGCAGTTCTTC. This translates into CASSQVTSGYNNEQFF.

This clonotype was counted many times. The CDR3 protein is CASGFGLGSGEQYF. In nucleotides, the CDR3 is TGTGCCAGCGGCTTTGGACTAGGATCGGGCGAGCAGTACTTC. V and J are TRBV6-1 and TRBJ2-7; 7 bases agree with TRBD2. This CDR3 has 14 amino acids. J lost 6 bases, V lost 8 bases, and 13 bases had no gene match. CDR1 is MNHNS, CDR2 SASEGT, per germline.

This clonotype was recorded at least ten times. J is TRBJ2-1 and V is TRBV10-3, with D possibly matching TRBD1 (7 bases). V dropped 0 bases and J dropped 10 bases, with 13 bases sitting between them. In germline, CDR1 is ENHRY, CDR2 SYGVKD. The CDR3 is 14 amino acids. CDR3 coding DNA: TGTGCCATCAGTGAGTCAGGAGGGGGCCGGGAGCAGTTCTTC. This encodes CAISESGGGREQFF.

This chain uses TRBV28 with TRBJ1-1; D ambiguous. CDR1 and CDR2 from the germline V gene are MDHEN and SYDVKM. This CDR3 is built from 12 residues. Trimming shortened V by 5 bases and J by 5 bases, and 9 bases separated the two germline ends. This chain's CDR3 is CASSSGWTEAFF. For the CDR3, the DNA is TGTGCCAGCAGTAGCGGGTGGACTGAAGCTTTCTTT.

This clonotype was counted between two and nine times. The chain uses TRBV11-2 and TRBJ2-1; TRBD2 agrees at 10 bases. Germline CDR1 is SGHAT and CDR2 is FQNNGV. V dropped 5 bases and J dropped 6; count of bases not matched to a gene: 10. The CDR3 sequence is 16 residues long. The CDR3 region is CASSPPSGSWFNEQFF. The DNA of the CDR3 is TGTGCCAGCAGCCCCCCTAGCGGGAGCTGGTTCAATGAGCAGTTCTTC.

This clonotype has ten or more counts. CDR3 bases: TGCAGTGCTAGAGTTCCCGGGAGGGTCACAGATACGCAGTATTTT. Protein sequence: CSARVPGRVTDTQYF. This rearrangement joins TRBV20-1 to TRBJ2-3; 8 nucleotides align to TRBD2. The CDR3 has 15 amino acids. J gave up 2 bases and V 1 base, and 5 bases lay outside the gene matches. Germline V gives CDR1 DFQATT, CDR2 SNEGSKA (reference sequence).

This clonotype came up many times. The chain recombines TRBV20-1 with TRBJ2-3, with D perhaps assigned TRBD1 or TRBD2 (5 bases each). This CDR3 is 12 amino acids long. Germline V gives CDR1 DFQATT, CDR2 SNEGSKA (reference sequence). V was shortened by 7 bases and J by 3 bases, with 11 bases between the two germline ends. CDR3 nucleotide sequence: TGCAGTGGCCGGGACGAAACAGATACGCAGTATTTT. Its protein product is CSGRDETDTQYF.

The chain has TRBV20-1 and TRBJ2-3; D is possibly TRBD1 or TRBD2 (6 bases each). The CDR3 loop spans 15 amino acids. V was clipped by 2 bases and J by 4 bases, with 16 bases between them. Germline lookup yields CDR1 DFQATT and CDR2 SNEGSKA (reference sequence). This CDR3 reads CSARNDRRDSDTQYF. The CDR3, as DNA: TGCAGTGCTAGAAACGACAGGAGGGACTCAGATACGCAGTATTTT.

This clonotype was counted many times. V and J are TRBV7-9 and TRBJ2-1; 7 bases map to TRBD2. V lost 5 bases, J lost 5 bases, and 3 bases stayed unmatched. This CDR3 is 13 amino acids long. CDR1 and CDR2 (germline): SEHNR, FQNEAQ (reference sequence). The CDR3 sequence: CASSEGLNNEQFF. In DNA, the CDR3 is TGTGCCAGCAGCGAGGGACTAAACAATGAGCAGTTCTTC.

The DNA of the CDR3 is TGCGCCAGCAGCCCCGGACAGGGTCGGGACACCGGGGAGCTGTTTTTT. Protein: CASSPGQGRDTGELFF. This chain links TRBV5-1 with TRBJ2-2; TRBD1 agrees at 8 bases. The CDR3 consists of 16 residues. V lost 4 bases, J lost 3 bases, and 8 bases stayed unmatched. The germline CDR1 and CDR2 sequences are SGHRS and YFSETQ.